Listed here are 5 T cell receptor beta chains from one sample, sequenced in a study of T cell responses to AZD1222 COVID-19 vaccine. This table comes from immunoSEQ multiplex PCR, and its TCRdb copy is limited to in-frame clones, with some not included. The table shows roughly 150,000 clones, with more than 85% occurring only once. The specimen was peripheral blood, collected on day 0 of AZD1222 vaccination. The receptors were sampled from an adult in good health.

V and J are TRBV6-5 and TRBJ1-2; D not resolved. This CDR3 region has 13 residues. V lost 6 bases to trimming and J lost 0 bases, with 8 bases between them. The germline CDR1 and CDR2 sequences are MNHEY and SVGAGI. CDR3 protein: CASRLDPNYGYTF. Written as DNA, the CDR3 is TGTGCCAGCAGATTGGACCCTAACTATGGCTACACCTTC.

This sequence joins TRBV3-1 (or the pseudogene TRBV3-2) and TRBJ1-2; D might be TRBD1 (6 bases). The CDR3 has 15 amino acids. Germline V lookup: CDR1 LGHDT, CDR2 YNNKEL (reference sequence). Trimming left V 0 bases short and J 4 bases short, with 12 bases between. The CDR3 protein is CASSQDGGASYGYTF. The DNA for the CDR3 is TGTGCCAGCAGCCAAGATGGGGGGGCGAGCTATGGCTACACCTTC.

This clone was detected only once. The chain combines TRBV5-6 with TRBJ2-2; 9 bases agree with TRBD2. Germline V CDR1 and CDR2: SGHDT, YYEEEE. CDR3 length: 16 amino acids. The V segment lost 0 bases and the J segment 3 bases; nucleotides outside the gene matches: 3. The CDR3 loop reads CASSLVVAGDTGELFF. The CDR3 DNA sequence: TGTGCCAGCAGCTTGGTGGTAGCGGGAGACACCGGGGAGCTGTTTTTT. Full variable domain (outside the CDR3, taken from reference TRBV5-6 and TRBJ2-2): DAGVTQSPTHLIKTRGQQVTLRCSPKSGHDTVSWYQQALGQGPQFIFQYYEEEERQRGNFPDRFSGHQFPNYSSELNVNALLLGDSALYLCASSLVVAGDTGELFFGEGSRLTVL.

This clone was observed once. The chain has TRBV5-1 and TRBJ2-2; D is undetermined. The V end lost 7 bases, the J end lost 8 bases, and 24 bases lay between the germline ends. CDR3 length: 16 amino acids. Per germline, CDR1 SGHRS and CDR2 YFSETQ. The CDR3 loop reads CASQRYGRIPGGELFF. The CDR3 DNA sequence: TGCGCCAGCCAACGCTACGGAAGAATCCCCGGGGGGGAGCTGTTTTTT. Complete variable domain (other parts from reference TRBV5-1 and TRBJ2-2): KAGVTQTPRYLIKTRGQQVTLSCSPISGHRSVSWYQQTPGQGLQFLFEYFSETQRNKGNFPGRFSGRQFSNSRSEMNVSTLELGDSALYLCASQRYGRIPGGELFFGEGSRLTVL.

The chain uses TRBV3-1 (or the pseudogene TRBV3-2) and TRBJ2-7, with 8 bases aligning to TRBD2. The CDR3 runs to 15 residues. CDR1 and CDR2 from the germline V gene are LGHDT and YNNKEL (reference sequence). The V segment lost 1 base and the J segment 3 bases; nucleotides outside the gene matches: 5. The CDR3 loop is CASSQGGSGSYEQYF. CDR3 coding DNA: TGTGCCAGCAGCCAAGGGGGGAGCGGGAGCTACGAGCAGTACTTC.